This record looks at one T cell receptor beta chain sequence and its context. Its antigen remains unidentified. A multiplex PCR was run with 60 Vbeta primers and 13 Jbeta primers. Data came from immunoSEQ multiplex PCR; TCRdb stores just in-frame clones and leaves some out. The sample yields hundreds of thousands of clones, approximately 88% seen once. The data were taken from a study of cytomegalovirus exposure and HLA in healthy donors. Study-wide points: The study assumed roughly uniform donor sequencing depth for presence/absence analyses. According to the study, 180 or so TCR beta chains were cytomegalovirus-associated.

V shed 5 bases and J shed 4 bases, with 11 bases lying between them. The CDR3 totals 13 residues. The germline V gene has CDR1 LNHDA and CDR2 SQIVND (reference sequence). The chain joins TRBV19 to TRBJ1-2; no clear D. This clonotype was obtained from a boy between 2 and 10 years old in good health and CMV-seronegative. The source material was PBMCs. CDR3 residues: CASSAPGGYGYTF. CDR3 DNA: TGTGCCAGTAGTGCCCCGGGTGGCTATGGCTACACCTTC.